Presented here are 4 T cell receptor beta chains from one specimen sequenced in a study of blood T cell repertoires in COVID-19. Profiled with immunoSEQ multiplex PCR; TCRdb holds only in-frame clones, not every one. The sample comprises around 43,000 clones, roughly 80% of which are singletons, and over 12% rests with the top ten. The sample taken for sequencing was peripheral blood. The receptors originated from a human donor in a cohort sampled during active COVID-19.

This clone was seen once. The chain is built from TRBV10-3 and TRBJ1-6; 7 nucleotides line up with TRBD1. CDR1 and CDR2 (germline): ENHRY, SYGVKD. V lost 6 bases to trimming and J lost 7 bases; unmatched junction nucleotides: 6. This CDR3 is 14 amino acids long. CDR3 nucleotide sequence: TGTGCCATCAGCGGGACAGTCGACAATTCACCCCTCCACTTT. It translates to CAISGTVDNSPLHF.

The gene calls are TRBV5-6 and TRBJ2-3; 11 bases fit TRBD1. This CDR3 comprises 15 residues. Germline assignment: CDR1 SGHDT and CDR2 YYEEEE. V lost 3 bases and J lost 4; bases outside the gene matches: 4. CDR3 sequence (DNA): TGTGCCAGCAGCTCCCGGACAGGGGGCCCAGATACGCAGTATTTT. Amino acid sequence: CASSSRTGGPDTQYF.

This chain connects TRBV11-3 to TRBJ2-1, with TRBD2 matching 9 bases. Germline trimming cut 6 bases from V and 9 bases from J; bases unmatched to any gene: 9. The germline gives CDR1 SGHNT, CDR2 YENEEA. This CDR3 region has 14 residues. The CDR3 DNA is TGTGCCAGCAGGACTGGGCTAGCGGGAAGTGAGCAGTTCTTC. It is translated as CASRTGLAGSEQFF.

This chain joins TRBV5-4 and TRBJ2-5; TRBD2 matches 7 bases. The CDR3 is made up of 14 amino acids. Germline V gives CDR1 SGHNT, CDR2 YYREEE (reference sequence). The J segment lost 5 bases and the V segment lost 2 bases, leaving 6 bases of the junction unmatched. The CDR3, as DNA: TGTGCCAGCAGCTTTCCGGGAGCGGGGGAGACCCAGTACTTC. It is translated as CASSFPGAGETQYF.